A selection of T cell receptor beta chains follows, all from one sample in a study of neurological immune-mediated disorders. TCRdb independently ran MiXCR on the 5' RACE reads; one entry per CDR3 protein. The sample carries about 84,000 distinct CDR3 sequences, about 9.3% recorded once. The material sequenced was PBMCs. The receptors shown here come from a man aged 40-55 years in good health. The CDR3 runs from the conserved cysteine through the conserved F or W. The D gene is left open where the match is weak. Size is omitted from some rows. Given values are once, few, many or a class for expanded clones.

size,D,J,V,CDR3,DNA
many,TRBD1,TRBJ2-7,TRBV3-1,CASSPRTGVKSWQYF,TGTGCCAGCAGTCCGAGGACAGGCGTTAAGTCGTGGCAGTACTTC
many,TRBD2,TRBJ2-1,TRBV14,CASSWGGGLDEQFF,TGTGCCAGCAGCTGGGGCGGGGGGCTGGATGAGCAGTTCTTC
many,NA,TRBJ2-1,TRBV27,CASSLGGWEQFF,TGTGCCAGCAGCCTAGGCGGGTGGGAGCAGTTCTTC
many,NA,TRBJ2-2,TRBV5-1,CASSYTGELFF,TGCGCCAGCAGTTACACCGGGGAGCTGTTTTTT
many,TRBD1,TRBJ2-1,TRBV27,CASSVDRVRREQFF,TGTGCCAGCAGTGTAGACAGGGTAAGAAGAGAGCAGTTCTTC
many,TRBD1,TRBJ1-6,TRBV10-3,CAITPDRGNSPLHF,TGTGCCATCACCCCGGACAGGGGAAATTCACCCCTCCACTTT
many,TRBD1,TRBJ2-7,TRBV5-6,CASSSDRGSYEQYF,TGTGCCAGCAGTTCCGACAGGGGCTCCTACGAGCAGTACTTC
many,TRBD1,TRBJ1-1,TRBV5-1,CASSRDRGTEAFF,TGCGCCAGCAGCCGGGACAGAGGGACTGAAGCTTTCTTT
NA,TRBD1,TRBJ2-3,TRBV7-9,CASSPRGHREADTQYF,TGTGCCAGCAGCCCCAGGGGGCACAGAGAAGCGGATACGCAGTATTTT
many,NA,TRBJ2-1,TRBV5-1,CASSLQGGSYNEQFF,TGCGCCAGCAGCTTGCAGGGAGGTTCCTACAATGAGCAGTTCTTC
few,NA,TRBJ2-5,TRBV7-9,CASSLPGDTGLVQETQYF,TGTGCCAGCAGCTTGCCCGGGGACACTGGGTTGGTTCAAGAGACCCAGTACTTC
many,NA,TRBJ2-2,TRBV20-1,CSASLGLTGELFF,TGCAGTGCTAGTCTAGGCCTAACCGGGGAGCTGTTTTTT
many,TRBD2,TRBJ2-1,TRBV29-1,CSVGLAGDLNEQFF,TGCAGCGTTGGACTAGCGGGAGATCTCAATGAGCAGTTCTTC
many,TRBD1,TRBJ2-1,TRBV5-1,CASRTGQGDYNEQFF,TGCGCCAGCAGAACCGGACAGGGGGACTACAATGAGCAGTTCTTC
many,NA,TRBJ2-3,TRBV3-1,CASSQDWGRDIGTDTQYF,TGTGCCAGCAGCCAAGACTGGGGTCGGGACATAGGGACAGATACGCAGTATTTT
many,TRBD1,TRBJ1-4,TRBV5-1,CASSLYRGRDEKLFF,TGCGCCAGCAGCCTGTACAGGGGGCGTGATGAAAAACTGTTTTTT